This T cell receptor (beta chain) was profiled in a study of blood T cell repertoires in COVID-19. Study-wide background: Samples taken during acute and convalescent COVID-19 were collected in the United States, Italy and Spain.

The CDR3 sequence is 15 residues long. V shed 1 base and J 4 bases; nucleotides not matched to a gene: 7. Germline V CDR1 and CDR2: SGHRS, YFSETQ. TCRdb's copy holds only in-frame clones and misses some; the assay was immunoSEQ multiplex PCR. The data show roughly 200,000 clones, around 92% seen once. Material: PBMCs or T cells enriched from blood (not recorded which). This TCR was recovered from a woman in her 30s with acute COVID-19. The rearrangement joins TRBV5-1 to TRBJ2-5; 7 bases agree with TRBD1. The chain's CDR3 is CASSLSAGGVETQYF. DNA of the CDR3: TGCGCCAGCAGCTTGTCGGCAGGGGGAGTAGAGACCCAGTACTTC.